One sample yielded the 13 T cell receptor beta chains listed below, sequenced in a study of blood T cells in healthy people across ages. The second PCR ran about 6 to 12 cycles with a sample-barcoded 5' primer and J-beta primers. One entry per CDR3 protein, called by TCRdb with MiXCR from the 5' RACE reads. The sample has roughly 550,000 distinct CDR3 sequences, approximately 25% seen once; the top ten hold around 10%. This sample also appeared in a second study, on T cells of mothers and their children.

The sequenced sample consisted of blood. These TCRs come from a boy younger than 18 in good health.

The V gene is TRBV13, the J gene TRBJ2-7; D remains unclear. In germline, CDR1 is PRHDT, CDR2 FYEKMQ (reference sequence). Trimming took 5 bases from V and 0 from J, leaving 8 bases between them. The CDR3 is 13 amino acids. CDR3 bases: TGTGCCAGCAGCCAAATAGTCTCCTACGAGCAGTACTTC. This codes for CASSQIVSYEQYF. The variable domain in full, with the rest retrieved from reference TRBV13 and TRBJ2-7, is AAGVIQSPRHLIKEKRETATLKCYPIPRHDTVYWYQQGPGQDPQFLISFYEKMQSDKGSIPDRFSAQQFSDYHSELNMSSLELGDSALYFCASSQIVSYEQYFGPGTRLTVT.

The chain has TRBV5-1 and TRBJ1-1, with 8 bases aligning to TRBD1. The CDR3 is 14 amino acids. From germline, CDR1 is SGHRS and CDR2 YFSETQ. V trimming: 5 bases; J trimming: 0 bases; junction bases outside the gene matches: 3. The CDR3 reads CASRPGGMNTEAFF. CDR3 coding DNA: TGCGCCAGCAGGCCAGGGGGCATGAACACTGAAGCTTTCTTT.

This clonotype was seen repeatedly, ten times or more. The CDR3, as DNA: TGCGCCAGCAGCGCATCGACCAGGGAGACCCAGTACTTC. Protein sequence: CASSASTRETQYF. The chain has TRBV5-1 and TRBJ2-5; D gene unclear. The CDR3 extends over 13 amino acids. Germline V gene sequence: CDR1 SGHRS, CDR2 YFSETQ. V lost 4 bases, J lost 5 bases, and 12 bases lay in between.

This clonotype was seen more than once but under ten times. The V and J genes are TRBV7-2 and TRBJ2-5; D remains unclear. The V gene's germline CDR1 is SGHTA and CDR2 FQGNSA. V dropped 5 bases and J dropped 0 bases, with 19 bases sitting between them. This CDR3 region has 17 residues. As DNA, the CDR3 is TGTGCCAGCAGCCAAGCACTCTTACAGATTTACCAAGAGACCCAGTACTTC. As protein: CASSQALLQIYQETQYF.

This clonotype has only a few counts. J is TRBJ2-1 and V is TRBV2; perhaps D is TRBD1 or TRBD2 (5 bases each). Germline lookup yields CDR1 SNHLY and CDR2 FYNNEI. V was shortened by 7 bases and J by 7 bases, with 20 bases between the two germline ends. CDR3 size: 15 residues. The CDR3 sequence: CASKIGAGVSNEQFF. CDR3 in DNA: TGTGCCAGCAAGATCGGGGCGGGCGTTTCTAATGAGCAGTTCTTC.

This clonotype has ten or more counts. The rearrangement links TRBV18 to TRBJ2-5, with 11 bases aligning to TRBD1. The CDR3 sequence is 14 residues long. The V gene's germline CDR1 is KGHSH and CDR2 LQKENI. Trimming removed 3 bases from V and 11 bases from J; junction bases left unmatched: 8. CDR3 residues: CASSPDRGHGEQYF. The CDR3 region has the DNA TGTGCCAGCTCACCGGACAGGGGGCATGGGGAGCAGTACTTC.

CDR3 region: CASSEQGQETQYF. CDR3 bases: TGTGCCAGCAGTGAACAGGGACAAGAGACCCAGTACTTC. The chain combines TRBV6-1 with TRBJ2-5, with D perhaps TRBD1 (5 bases). Germline values: CDR1 MNHNS, CDR2 SASEGT. V was shortened by 2 bases and J by 2 bases, with 6 bases between the two germline ends. The CDR3 sequence is 13 residues long.

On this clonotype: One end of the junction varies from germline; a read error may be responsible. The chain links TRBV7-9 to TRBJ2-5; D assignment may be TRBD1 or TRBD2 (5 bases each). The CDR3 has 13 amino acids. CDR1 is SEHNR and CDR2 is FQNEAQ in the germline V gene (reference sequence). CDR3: CASSDSSYNERFF. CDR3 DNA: TGTGCCAGCAGCGACAGCTCCTACAATGAGCGGTTCTTC.

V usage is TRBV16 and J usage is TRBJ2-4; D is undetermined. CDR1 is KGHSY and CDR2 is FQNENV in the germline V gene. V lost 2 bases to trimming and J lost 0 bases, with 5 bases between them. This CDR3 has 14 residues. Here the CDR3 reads CASSQGEAKNIQYF. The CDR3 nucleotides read TGTGCCAGCAGCCAAGGCGAAGCCAAAAACATTCAGTACTTC.

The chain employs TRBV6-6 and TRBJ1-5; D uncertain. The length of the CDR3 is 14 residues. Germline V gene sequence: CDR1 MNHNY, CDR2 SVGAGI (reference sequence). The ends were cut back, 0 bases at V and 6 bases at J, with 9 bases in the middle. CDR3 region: CASSYSGKGQPQHF. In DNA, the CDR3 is TGTGCCAGCAGTTACTCGGGGAAGGGTCAGCCCCAGCATTTT.

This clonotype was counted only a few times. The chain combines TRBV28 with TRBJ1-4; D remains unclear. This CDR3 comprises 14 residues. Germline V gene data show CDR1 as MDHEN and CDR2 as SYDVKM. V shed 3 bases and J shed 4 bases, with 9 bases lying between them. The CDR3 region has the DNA TGTGCCAGCAGTTTGGAACAGTTTAATGAAAAACTGTTTTTT. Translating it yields CASSLEQFNEKLFF.

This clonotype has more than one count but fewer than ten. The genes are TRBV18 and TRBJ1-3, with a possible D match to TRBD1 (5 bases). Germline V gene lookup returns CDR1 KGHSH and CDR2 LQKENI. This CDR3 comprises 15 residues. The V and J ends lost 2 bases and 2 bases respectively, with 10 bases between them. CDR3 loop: CASSPGGDTGNTIYF. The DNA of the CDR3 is TGTGCCAGCTCACCAGGAGGGGATACTGGAAACACCATATATTTT.

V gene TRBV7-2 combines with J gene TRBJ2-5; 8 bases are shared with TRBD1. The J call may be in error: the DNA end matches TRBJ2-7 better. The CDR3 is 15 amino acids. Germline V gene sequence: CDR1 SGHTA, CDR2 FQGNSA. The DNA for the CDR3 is TGTGCCAGCAGCTTAAGGGACAGGACATCCTACGAGCAGTACTTC. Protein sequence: CASSLRDRTSYEQYF.